The sequence of this TCR beta chain was determined in a study of T cell responses to AZD1222 COVID-19 vaccine. Findings of the study overall: The study found Spike-specific TCR breadth and depth rose after two AZD1222 doses. There were mostly white British donors and more females than males, and clonal diversity was possibly underestimated.

To note about this clone: Its antigen is undetermined.

V trimming: 4 bases; J trimming: 6 bases; junction bases outside the gene matches: 6. Germline lookup yields CDR1 SGHNT and CDR2 YYREEE (reference sequence). The CDR3 totals 14 residues. Clones were sequenced by immunoSEQ multiplex PCR, and TCRdb holds only the in-frame ones, with some missing. The repertoire consists of nearly 55,000 clones, with 70% to 90% occurring once and the leading ten covering around 13%. This material consisted of peripheral blood, taken 28 days after the second AZD1222 dose. The TCR sequence derives from an adult who received the AZD1222 COVID-19 vaccine. The V and J genes are TRBV5-4 and TRBJ2-3; the match to TRBD2 covers 9 bases. The DNA of the CDR3 is TGTGCCAGCAGCATTGGACTAGCGACGGATACGCAGTATTTT. It codes for CASSIGLATDTQYF.